This TCR beta chain was identified during a study of blood T cell repertoires in COVID-19 (dated by TCRdb to the early 2020s). A note on the overall study: Samples from collaborators originated in the United States, Italy and Spain and spanned both the acute and convalescent phases of COVID-19. Subjects who had been exposed to COVID-19, were actively infected with it, or had recovered from it provided the deeply sampled blood TCRbeta repertoires that made up the dataset. The material from the prospective study consisted of cDNA or gDNA derived from T cells, B-cell-depleted T cells, or PBMCs. A de-identified subject ID, COVID-19 status, age in years and sex were almost always included in the sample metadata. The repertoires were released in a freely available public database intended as a resource for research on the immune response to SARS-CoV-2. Samples were obtained from the ongoing ImmuneRACE study (first 160 participants) and from some 1,300 subjects provided by 6 global collaborators. Where HLA class I and class II types were available, the types were taken from metadata supplied by the sample provider, not from assay-based typing. Overall study outcomes, separate from this receptor: Clinical and demographic metadata were provided uncurated, with the amount varying by source and participant.

This clone is a singleton in its sample. The clone's antigen remains unknown. Base qualities are not at hand, and no much larger clone is one base apart. Whole blood was collected in K2EDTA tubes by collaborating institutions according to the institutions' own protocols. Collaborator samples were shipped for TCRbeta analysis as frozen whole blood, isolated PBMCs, or DNA extracted from either sample type. The CDR1 and CDR2 encoded by the germline V gene are SGHDT and YYEEEE. Trimming takes 5 bases off V and 5 bases off J; junction bases not matched to a gene: 8. The CDR3 measures 14 amino acids from cysteine to phenylalanine. Only the CDR3 DNA is retained, 42 bases long and in frame from the first base. TCRbeta CDR3 regions were amplified from genomic DNA by means of the immunoSEQ Assay, a bias-controlled multiplex PCR. For the original study's pipeline: The number of nucleated cells in each sample was estimated by amplification of reference gene primers within the assay. To quantify the absolute abundance of each unique TCRbeta CDR3 rearrangement, sequence reads were collapsed and filtered. For each sample, productive Simpson clonality was calculated by taking the square root of Simpson's diversity index across productive rearrangements. Here the immuneACCESS table is served through TCRdb, limited to in-frame sequences with V and J called. Missing clones are a known gap in these copies; in checked studies unresolved V genes cover under half, and the rest lacks a known reason. V and J calls and clone size are as listed in that table; D and trimming were resolved from the DNA. The sample table shows about 58,000 clones, and 78% are seen once. About 5.3% of the sample is held by the ten biggest clonotypes.

The clonotype was recovered from a human donor in a cohort sampled during active COVID-19. This chain is built from TRBV5-6 and TRBJ2-7; 9 bases in between match TRBD1. Material for sequencing was peripheral blood. The CDR3 amino acid sequence is: CASSPDRGTHEQYF. The DNA sequence is TGTGCCAGCAGTCCGGACAGGGGAACCCACGAGCAGTACTTC. The full variable domain, with segments outside the CDR3 supplied by the reference TRBV5-6 and TRBJ2-7 proteins, appears as DAGVTQSPTHLIKTRGQQVTLRCSPKSGHDTVSWYQQALGQGPQFIFQYYEEEERQRGNFPDRFSGHQFPNYSSELNVNALLLGDSALYLCASSPDRGTHEQYFGPGTRLTVT.